These 29 T cell receptor beta chains share one sample of origin, sequenced in a study of blood T cell dynamics during melanoma immunotherapy. Indicated time point: week 3, after first cycle of checkpoint inhibitor. Clones were sequenced by immunoSEQ multiplex PCR, and TCRdb holds only the in-frame ones, with some missing. Found here are approximately 11,000 clones, around 87% of them singletons; the top ten hold 6.9%. The sample in question was blood, obtained from a patient treated with checkpoint blockade. The receptor set was obtained from a human donor with melanoma.

This chain joins TRBV7-3 and TRBJ1-2, with TRBD1 as a possible D gene (6 bases). Germline V gene lookup returns CDR1 SGHTA and CDR2 FQGTGA. V lost 2 bases and J 2 bases, leaving 18 bases between the germline ends. The CDR3 is made up of 17 amino acids. This chain's CDR3 is CASSLGEEQGRNYGYTF. The CDR3 nucleotides are TGTGCCAGCAGCTTAGGGGAGGAACAGGGACGCAACTATGGCTACACCTTC.

The table lists this clone with a count of one. The genes are TRBV19 and TRBJ2-5; TRBD1 matches 11 bases. CDR1 is LNHDA, CDR2 SQIVND, per germline (reference sequence). This CDR3 comprises 16 residues. Trimming at V came to 3 bases and at J to 4 bases, leaving 7 bases not matched to a gene. The CDR3 DNA sequence: TGTGCCAGTAGTATGTCGGGGGGGACAGGGGGAGAGACCCAGTACTTC. Protein sequence: CASSMSGGTGGETQYF.

This CDR3 is CASSSSVETQYF. In DNA, the CDR3 is TGCGCCAGCAGTTCTAGCGTAGAGACCCAGTACTTC. The chain combines TRBV10-2 with TRBJ2-5; D possibly corresponds to TRBD2 (6 bases). The CDR3 consists of 12 residues. The germline V and J ends were trimmed by 5 bases and 4 bases, with 8 bases remaining between them. Germline values: CDR1 WSHSY, CDR2 SAAADI.

The chain employs TRBV7-3 and TRBJ2-3; perhaps D is TRBD1 or TRBD2 (7 bases each). The CDR3 has 16 residues. The V end was cut by 2 bases, the J end by 4 bases, with 16 bases between. Germline-derived CDR1 and CDR2 are SGHTA and FQGTGA. CDR3 in amino acids: CASSLQGGASPDTQYF. CDR3 sequence (DNA): TGTGCCAGCAGCTTACAGGGGGGGGCTTCCCCAGATACGCAGTATTTT.

The genes are TRBV4-3 and TRBJ2-1, with TRBD2 matching 12 bases. CDR1 and CDR2 from the germline V gene are LGHNA and YSLEER. V shed 4 bases, J shed 7 bases, and the junction held 17 bases outside the gene matches. The CDR3 has 19 residues. In nucleotides, the CDR3 is TGCGCCAGCAGCCGGTCTAGCGGGGGGGCCCGTGGATCAGGGAATGAGCAGTTCTTC. The encoded protein is CASSRSSGGARGSGNEQFF.

The J gene is TRBJ2-1, the V gene TRBV11-2, with a possible D match to TRBD2 (5 bases). The CDR3 extends over 15 amino acids. V was cut by 1 base and J by 0 bases, with 7 bases left in between. Germline V lookup: CDR1 SGHAT, CDR2 FQNNGV. The CDR3 DNA follows: TGTGCCAGCAGCTTAGCGGGGATCTCCTACAATGAGCAGTTCTTC. Encoded protein: CASSLAGISYNEQFF.

The chain carries TRBV2 and TRBJ1-1, with D perhaps matching TRBD1 (6 bases). The CDR3 sequence is 16 residues long. The germline V gene encodes CDR1 SNHLY and CDR2 FYNNEI. The V gene lost 1 base and the J gene lost 4 bases, with 16 bases spanning the gap. Here the CDR3 reads CASSEGSGGSSTEAFF. The CDR3, as DNA: TGTGCCAGCAGTGAAGGTTCGGGGGGCAGTAGCACTGAAGCTTTCTTT.

The chain is built from TRBV5-1 and TRBJ1-2; D gene uncertain. Germline V gene sequence: CDR1 SGHRS, CDR2 YFSETQ. This CDR3 spans 13 amino acids. V was trimmed by 4 bases and J by 5 bases, leaving 12 bases between them. CDR3 loop: CASSGQSTYGYTF. DNA for the CDR3: TGCGCCAGCAGCGGCCAGAGCACTTATGGCTACACCTTC.

V and J are TRBV6-4 and TRBJ2-1, with a possible D match to TRBD2 (6 bases). The CDR3 extends over 13 amino acids. CDR1 and CDR2 (germline): MRHNA, SNTAGT. V shed 3 bases and J shed 13 bases, with 16 bases lying between them. The CDR3 spells CASSEGAGTGQFF. The CDR3 region has the DNA TGTGCCAGCAGTGAAGGGGCGGGGACGGGCCAGTTCTTC.

CDR3 region: CASSPDRTSGGAQLAYEQYF. The CDR3 nucleotides are TGCGCCAGCAGCCCAGACCGTACTAGCGGGGGGGCTCAGTTAGCCTACGAGCAGTACTTC. The V and J genes are TRBV5-1 and TRBJ2-7, with 13 nucleotides matching TRBD2. Germline lookup yields CDR1 SGHRS and CDR2 YFSETQ. This CDR3 is 20 amino acids long. Unmatched junction bases numbered 18, after V lost 4 bases and J lost 2 bases.

The V and J genes are TRBV15 and TRBJ1-2, with 7 bases lining up with TRBD1. J was trimmed by 6 bases and V by 1 base; bases with no gene match: 2. Germline values: CDR1 LNHNV, CDR2 YYDKDF (reference sequence). CDR3 length equals 13 residues. DNA for the CDR3: TGTGCCACCAGCAGAGGACAGGGAGATGGCTACACCTTC. Translation: CATSRGQGDGYTF.

The genes are TRBV27 and TRBJ2-2; D is uncertain. Germline CDR1 reads MNHEY; CDR2 reads SMNVEV (reference sequence). The length of the CDR3 is 13 residues. The V and J ends lost 5 bases and 1 base respectively, with 5 bases between them. The CDR3: CASSPGNTGELFF. The CDR3 coding sequence is TGTGCCAGCAGTCCAGGGAACACCGGGGAGCTGTTTTTT.

This chain uses TRBV19 with TRBJ2-5; 12 bases map to TRBD1. From germline, CDR1 is LNHDA and CDR2 SQIVND (reference sequence). The CDR3 is 15 residues long. Trimming took 7 bases from V and 5 from J; bases not matched to a gene: 8. CDR3 in DNA: TGTGCCAGTAATACCGGGACAGGGGGCGCCGAGACCCAGTACTTC. This codes for CASNTGTGGAETQYF.

This clone turned up a few times. The rearrangement links TRBV7-2 to TRBJ2-7; TRBD1 agrees at 10 bases. Germline V lookup: CDR1 SGHTA, CDR2 FQGNSA. Germline trimming cut 5 bases from V and 5 bases from J; bases unmatched to any gene: 3. The CDR3 totals 13 residues. The CDR3 loop reads CASSVDRGDEQYF. For the CDR3, the DNA is TGTGCCAGCAGCGTGGACAGGGGGGACGAGCAGTACTTC.

A few counts support this clone. The chain couples TRBV5-6 to TRBJ1-5; TRBD1 agrees at 10 bases. From germline, CDR1 is SGHDT and CDR2 YYEEEE. Trimming removed 5 bases from V and 6 bases from J; junction bases left unmatched: 5. The CDR3 is 14 residues long. CDR3 DNA sequence: TGTGCCAGCAGTCTCCGGGACAGGGGTCAGCCCCAGCATTTT. This sequence encodes CASSLRDRGQPQHF.

The chain carries TRBV7-9 and TRBJ2-3, with 9 bases fitting TRBD2. The CDR3 runs to 17 residues. V was clipped by 4 bases and J by 4 bases; unmatched bases: 12. Germline V gene data show CDR1 as SEHNR and CDR2 as FQNEAQ (reference sequence). CDR3 coding DNA: TGTGCCAGCAGCTCCAAGGCGGCGGCGGGGGGGGCAGATACGCAGTATTTT. It translates to CASSSKAAAGGADTQYF.

The chain employs TRBV5-1 and TRBJ2-5; TRBD2 matches 7 bases. Germline V gives CDR1 SGHRS, CDR2 YFSETQ. V lost 0 bases, J lost 3 bases, and 2 bases stayed unmatched. This CDR3 spans 14 amino acids. The CDR3 reads CASSLASGKETQYF. As DNA, the CDR3 is TGCGCCAGCAGCTTGGCCAGCGGGAAAGAGACCCAGTACTTC.

The chain joins TRBV7-7 to TRBJ2-5, with unresolved D. Germline CDR1 SSHAT, CDR2 FNYEAQ (reference sequence). The ends were cut back, 1 base at V and 2 bases at J, with 8 bases in the middle. The CDR3 length is 14 residues. Here the CDR3 reads CASSLGFGQETQYF. CDR3 bases: TGTGCCAGCAGCTTAGGTTTTGGGCAAGAGACCCAGTACTTC. Full variable domain (rest looked up from reference TRBV7-7 and TRBJ2-5): GAGVSQSPRYKVTKRGQDVTLRCDPISSHATLYWYQQALGQGPEFLTYFNYEAQPDKSGLPSDRFSAERPEGSISTLTIQRTEQRDSAMYRCASSLGFGQETQYFGPGTRLLVL.

The CDR3 protein is CASSRTGEAYGYTF. The CDR3 nucleotides are TGCGCCAGCAGCAGAACAGGGGAGGCCTATGGCTACACCTTC. This chain links TRBV4-1 with TRBJ1-2; 7 bases fit TRBD1. The CDR3 totals 14 residues. Germline V CDR1 and CDR2: MGHRA, YSYEKL. Losses at the gene ends were 5 bases for V and 4 bases for J; bases not matched to a gene: 7.

The chain employs TRBV29-1 and TRBJ2-7; 7 bases map to TRBD1. J gave up 0 bases and V 6 bases, and 5 bases lay outside the gene matches. Germline assignment: CDR1 SQVTM and CDR2 ANQGSEA. This CDR3 has 13 amino acids. The DNA of the CDR3 is TGCAGCGTAGTAACAGGGGTCTCCTACGAGCAGTACTTC. As protein: CSVVTGVSYEQYF.

The CDR3 region has the DNA TGTGCCAGCAGCTTAGATCCGGGACAGGGGAGGAATGAGCAGTTCTTC. Translation gives CASSLDPGQGRNEQFF. The rearrangement joins TRBV11-2 to TRBJ2-1, with 10 bases that match TRBD1. The V gene end was trimmed by 0 bases and the J gene end by 7 bases; junction bases not matched to a gene: 6. Germline CDR1 SGHAT, CDR2 FQNNGV. This CDR3 comprises 16 residues.

This chain links TRBV6-1 with TRBJ2-3; 8 nucleotides agree with TRBD2. Germline values: CDR1 MNHNS, CDR2 SASEGT. The CDR3 extends over 14 amino acids. The ends lost 3 bases at V and 6 bases at J; junction bases unmatched: 5. The CDR3 sequence is CASSETSVIDTQYF. Written as DNA, the CDR3 is TGTGCCAGCAGTGAGACTAGCGTGATCGATACGCAGTATTTT.

The V call is TRBV7-2, the J call TRBJ2-4; 9 bases match TRBD1. V was clipped by 6 bases and J by 1 base; unmatched bases: 7. The CDR3 runs to 16 residues. Germline V gives CDR1 SGHTA, CDR2 FQGNSA. Here the CDR3 DNA reads TGTGCCAGCAGTACACAGGGGGCCCGGGCCAAAAACATTCAGTACTTC. Its translation is CASSTQGARAKNIQYF.

The genes are TRBV5-1 and TRBJ1-5; D is undetermined. This CDR3 contains 13 residues. The V end lost 0 bases, the J end lost 2 bases, and 3 bases lay between the germline ends. Germline V gene lookup returns CDR1 SGHRS and CDR2 YFSETQ. The CDR3: CASSLDGNQPQHF. CDR3 DNA sequence: TGCGCCAGCAGCTTGGACGGCAATCAGCCCCAGCATTTT.

J is TRBJ2-7 and V is TRBV7-2; D call uncertain. Trimming cost V 1 base and J 2 bases, with 6 bases left between them. Germline V gene data show CDR1 as SGHTA and CDR2 as FQGNSA. The CDR3 contains 13 residues. This chain's CDR3 is CASSLDTPYEQYF. The CDR3 coding sequence is TGTGCCAGCAGCTTAGATACCCCCTACGAGCAGTACTTC.

CDR3 amino acids: CASSERGTGNTGELFF. As DNA, the CDR3 is TGTGCCAGTAGTGAGAGGGGGACGGGGAACACCGGGGAGCTGTTTTTT. This chain links TRBV19 with TRBJ2-2, with D perhaps TRBD1 (6 bases). The V end lost 5 bases, the J end lost 1 base, and 14 bases lay between the germline ends. Looked up from germline, CDR1 is LNHDA and CDR2 is SQIVND (reference sequence). The CDR3 is made up of 16 amino acids.

This chain connects TRBV6-9 to TRBJ1-2; D is unresolved. V lost 2 bases to trimming and J lost 8 bases, with 12 bases between them. CDR3 size: 13 residues. The V gene's germline CDR1 is MNHGY and CDR2 SVAAGI. The CDR3 is CASSYKPHRGYTF. The CDR3 nucleotides are TGTGCCAGCAGTTATAAACCGCATCGGGGCTACACCTTC.

This chain connects TRBV5-1 to TRBJ2-3, with 8 nucleotides matching TRBD1. The CDR3 consists of 14 residues. The germline V gene encodes CDR1 SGHRS and CDR2 YFSETQ. The J segment lost 2 bases and the V segment lost 4 bases, leaving 3 bases of the junction unmatched. The CDR3 loop is CASSRGQATDTQYF. In DNA form, the CDR3 reads TGCGCCAGCAGCCGGGGACAGGCCACAGATACGCAGTATTTT.

This clone appeared a single time. The V call is TRBV10-2, the J call TRBJ1-5; D might be TRBD1 (5 bases). In germline, CDR1 is WSHSY, CDR2 SAAADI. The CDR3 is made up of 13 amino acids. V lost 3 bases and J lost 11, with 14 bases in between. CDR3 loop: CASSDSPRGAQHF. The CDR3 nucleotides read TGCGCCAGCAGTGACAGCCCGAGGGGAGCCCAGCATTTT.